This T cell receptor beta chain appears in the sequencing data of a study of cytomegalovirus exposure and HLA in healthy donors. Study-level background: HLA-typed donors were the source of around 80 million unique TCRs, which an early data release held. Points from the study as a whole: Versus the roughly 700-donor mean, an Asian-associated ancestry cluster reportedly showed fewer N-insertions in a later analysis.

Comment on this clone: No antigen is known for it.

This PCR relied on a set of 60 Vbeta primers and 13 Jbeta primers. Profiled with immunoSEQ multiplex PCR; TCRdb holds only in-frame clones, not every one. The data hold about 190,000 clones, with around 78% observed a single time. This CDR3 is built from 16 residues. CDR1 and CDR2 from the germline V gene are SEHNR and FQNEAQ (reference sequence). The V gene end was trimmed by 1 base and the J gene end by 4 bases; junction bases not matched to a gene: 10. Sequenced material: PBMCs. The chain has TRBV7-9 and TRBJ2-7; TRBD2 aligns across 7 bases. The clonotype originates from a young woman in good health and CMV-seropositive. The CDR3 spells CASSLGGGLEVYEQYF. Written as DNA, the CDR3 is TGTGCCAGCAGCTTAGGGGGTGGACTAGAAGTATACGAGCAGTACTTC.